This entry describes one T cell receptor (beta chain). What it recognizes is unknown. V trimming: 8 bases; J trimming: 6 bases; junction bases outside the gene matches: 20. The germline CDR1 and CDR2 sequences are SNHLY and FYNNEI. The CDR3 is 17 residues long. This sample was taken from a study of relationships among human T cell subsets. Overall study results and limits: A CD4+CD8+ double-positive population could not be excluded by bead sorting.

Magnetic beads coated with subset-specific antibodies isolated the T cell subsets. TCR alpha and beta CDR3s were amplified from mRNA by semiquantitative ARM-PCR. ARM-PCR used tagged nested gene-specific primers, then communal superprimers for exponential amplification. TCRdb processed the multiplex PCR reads anew with MiXCR; each CDR3 protein has one entry. Here the sample spans fewer than 18,000 distinct CDR3 sequences, around 62% being singletons. The TCR was taken from a middle-aged man in good health. The chain recombines TRBV2 with TRBJ1-2; the match to TRBD1 covers 8 bases. The sequenced sample was total T cells sorted from blood. This chain's CDR3 is CASLPAGQDRRGNGYTF. The DNA for the CDR3 is TGTGCCAGCCTGCCAGCGGGACAGGACCGACGGGGCAATGGCTACACCTTC.